This T cell receptor beta chain was captured in a study of T cell responses to AZD1222 COVID-19 vaccine (dated by TCRdb to 2020 to 2022). Regarding the study in general: AZD1222 recipients with second doses at about 4 weeks or about 12 weeks were pooled, because spike-specific TCR depth and breadth did not differ between schedules. Trial participants were enrolled by age into subgroups of 18-55, 56-69 and 70-plus years, and roughly 160, 29 and 62 TCR-sequenced participants, respectively, were included in these subgroups. TCR sequencing covered 230 to 250 trial participants: roughly 200 given two doses of AZD1222 and about 26 given two doses of MenACWY control vaccine.

Points the paper makes about the study in general: Conclusions about previously exposed vaccinees are limited because only five or six AZD1222 recipients were SARS-CoV-2 seropositive at baseline. Nearly half of unique spike-specific TCRs reportedly recognized epitopes outside regions mutated in the B.1.351 and B.1.1.7 variants. After two AZD1222 doses, both the breadth and the depth of spike-specific TCRs were significantly higher than at day 0 and than in MenACWY recipients. Most participants were white British and females outnumbered males, and the authors suggested that clonal diversity may have been underestimated. Because no samples from the day 14 peak response were available, repertoires could be characterized only after the peak T cell response. In the small 56-69-year group, the increase in depth fell short of significance, most likely because of low power. The vaccine-associated CD4 TCRs covered the entire spike protein, and the dominant responses fell in regions 160-218 and 743-854.

The time point label, as the study defines it: baseline before first vaccination. Vaccinee samples came from UK trials COV001 and COV002, including a single-blind randomized controlled phase 2/3 trial of AZD1222 (ChAdOx1 nCoV-19) in healthy adults. For TCRbeta chain sequencing, PBMC samples from trial participants were taken at day 0 and at day 28 after the second dose. The CDR3 regions of human TCRbeta chains were analyzed by immunosequencing. Per the original workflow: Repertoire TCRs were checked for matches against a reference library of SARS-CoV-2-specific TCRs that had been generated using the MIRA antigen-specificity platform. Breadth meant the fraction of unique TCRs that were SARS-CoV-2-associated, whereas depth meant the fraction of total T cells that were SARS-CoV-2-associated. Using the MIRA data, every spike-specific TCR was mapped to the spike region that the TCR reacted to and assigned to either a CD4 or a CD8 class. Log10-transformed breadth and depth values were compared by one-way ANOVA with Sidak's multiple comparisons tests. Here the immuneACCESS table is served through TCRdb, limited to in-frame sequences with V and J called. Missing clones are a known gap in these copies; in checked studies unresolved V genes cover under half, and the rest lacks a known reason. From that table come the V and J calls and clone size; the DNA was used to work out D and trimming. This sample holds about 97,000 clones; about 89% were observed only once. Of the sample, 7.5% falls within the top ten clones.

As for this clone: Its cognate antigen has yet to be identified. Base-call qualities are not available, and no considerably larger clone is one nucleotide away.

This specimen consisted of peripheral blood, obtained on day 0 of AZD1222 vaccination. The TCR was taken from an adult in good health.

The CDR3 region reads CASSSGQANSPLHF. Read as DNA, the sequence is TGTGCCAGCAGTTCTGGACAGGCAAATTCACCCCTCCACTTT. Rearrangement joined TRBV28 to TRBJ1-6; 7 central nucleotides agree with TRBD1. From the cysteine through the phenylalanine, the CDR3 covers 14 amino acids. Left in the record is the CDR3 DNA by itself, 42 bases read in frame from the first base. From a lookup of the germline V gene, CDR1 and CDR2 are MDHEN and SYDVKM. Trimming accounts for 4 bases at V and 7 bases at J, while the number of junction bases matched to no gene is 4.